This TCR beta chain emerged from a study of shared clonotypes between healthy human individuals. Study-level information: Three CD4 naive, three CD4 memory, two CD8 naive and one CD8 memory plate were used per donor.

To note about this clone: Antigen: not known.

Overall study results and limits: Some naive CD4 clonotypes, 5% to 5.5%, turned up in common across a few donors.

Selected positively for CCR7 and CD45RO-negative, naive CD8 cells excluded terminally differentiated effector memory CD45RA+ cells. The CDR3 consists of 19 residues. Trimming took 6 bases from V and 0 from J; bases not matched to a gene: 18. The germline gives CDR1 SEHNR, CDR2 FQNEAQ (reference sequence). Assay: immunoSEQ multiplex PCR; the TCRdb copy retains only in-frame clones and omits some. The sample contains about 2.1 million clones, 93% of which appear only once. The sample comprised naive CD8+ T cells from PBMCs. V usage is TRBV7-9 and J usage is TRBJ2-5; 8 bases fit TRBD2. The TCR comes from a man aged 18 to 29 in good health. Some clones in this sample may be carry-over from other donors' samples. The CDR3 is CASRFHSPPSGPYQETQYF. Written as DNA, the CDR3 is TGTGCCAGCAGATTCCACTCCCCTCCTAGCGGGCCGTACCAAGAGACCCAGTACTTC. Full variable domain (remainder filled in from reference TRBV7-9 and TRBJ2-5): DTGVSQNPRHKITKRGQNVTFRCDPISEHNRLYWYRQTLGQGPEFLTYFQNEAQLEKSRLLSDRFSAERPKGSFSTLEIQRTEQGDSAMYLCASRFHSPPSGPYQETQYFGPGTRLLVL.